This is a list of T cell receptor beta chains from one sample in a study of blood T cells in healthy people across ages. One entry per CDR3 protein results from TCRdb running MiXCR on the 5' RACE reads. The top ten clones hold around 23% of a sample with 1.8 million or so distinct CDR3 sequences, about two fifths of them seen once. Sequenced: blood. The receptors shown here come from a human donor in good health. Both conserved end residues are trimmed from each CDR3. The D gene is left open where the match is weak.

TRBD1	TRBV7-2	TRBJ2-3	ASSPTGGSGTDTQY
-	TRBV6-6	TRBJ2-1	ASSYGDNYEQF
-	TRBV5-1	TRBJ2-2	ASSLGDRTNTGELF
-	TRBV4-1	TRBJ1-4	ASSQDSPSGEKLF
-	TRBV5-1	TRBJ1-4	ASSLDPGLGEKLF
-	TRBV7-8	TRBJ1-4	ASSPRRDLGNEKRF
-	TRBV5-4	TRBJ1-2	ASSPGKYGYT
TRBD1	TRBV25-1	TRBJ2-7	ASSVSQGVSYEQY
TRBD2	TRBV20-1	TRBJ2-3	SARDPVSGGSTDTQY
TRBD2	TRBV20-1	TRBJ2-7	SATGTSGYSYEQY
-	TRBV11-2	TRBJ1-2	ASSFTAENGYT
-	TRBV12-3/TRBV12-4	TRBJ2-2	ASSLAGTDNTGELF
TRBD2	TRBV5-1	TRBJ2-2	ASSPLGGSGELF
-	TRBV5-1	TRBJ2-1	ASSLDWRDEQF
-	TRBV5-6	-	ASSSSFGGNSYEQY
TRBD1	TRBV15	TRBJ1-2	ATSSPTGVHINYGYT
TRBD2	TRBV27	TRBJ2-1	ASSGIQRGVLNEQF
-	TRBV29-1	TRBJ1-1	SVEIGGTEAF